What follows are 5 T cell receptor beta chains derived from one specimen sequenced in a study of blood T cell repertoires in COVID-19. Assay: immunoSEQ multiplex PCR; the TCRdb copy retains only in-frame clones and omits some. The sample has 290,000 or so clones; over 75% are singletons. Sequences were obtained from peripheral blood. All receptors come from a man over 45 with active or convalescent COVID-19.

The chain couples TRBV3-1 (or the pseudogene TRBV3-2) to TRBJ2-1, with D unresolved. Per germline, CDR1 LGHDT and CDR2 YNNKEL (reference sequence). V dropped 2 bases and J dropped 8 bases, with 10 bases sitting between them. The CDR3 spans 13 residues. CDR3 in amino acids: CASSQPLGHEQFF. The CDR3, as DNA: TGTGCCAGCAGCCAACCCCTTGGCCATGAGCAGTTCTTC.

The chain couples TRBV6-4 to TRBJ1-1, with D possibly matching TRBD1 (5 bases). Trimming pared 6 bases from V and 4 bases from J, leaving 15 bases between. The CDR3 totals 14 residues. Germline V lookup: CDR1 MRHNA, CDR2 SNTAGT. The CDR3 DNA is TGTGCCAGCAGCCCCCAGGGTTTGGGCACTGAAGCTTTCTTT. Translation: CASSPQGLGTEAFF.

The rearrangement links TRBV9 to TRBJ2-1, with TRBD2 matching 8 bases. CDR3 length: 16 amino acids. The germline V gene encodes CDR1 SGDLS and CDR2 YYNGEE. V dropped 0 bases and J dropped 2; count of bases not matched to a gene: 4. CDR3 nucleotides: TGTGCCAGCAGCGTAGGTAGCGGGATAGCCTACAATGAGCAGTTCTTC. It yields the protein CASSVGSGIAYNEQFF.

This rearrangement joins TRBV5-1 to TRBJ1-1; weak D call: TRBD1 (5 bases). Germline V gene lookup returns CDR1 SGHRS and CDR2 YFSETQ. CDR3 length: 14 residues. V was trimmed by 3 bases and J by 8 bases, leaving 17 bases between them. DNA for the CDR3: TGCGCCAGCAGCTGGAGAGGCAGGGCGGCCGAAGCTTTCTTT. Encoded protein: CASSWRGRAAEAFF. Supplemented by reference TRBV5-1 and TRBJ1-1, the full variable domain reads KAGVTQTPRYLIKTRGQQVTLSCSPISGHRSVSWYQQTPGQGLQFLFEYFSETQRNKGNFPGRFSGRQFSNSRSEMNVSTLELGDSALYLCASSWRGRAAEAFFGQGTRLTVV.

The chain recombines TRBV5-1 with TRBJ2-1; TRBD2 is a possible D gene (5 bases). Trimming stripped 0 bases from V and 6 bases from J, with 19 bases between. The germline V gene has CDR1 SGHRS and CDR2 YFSETQ. The CDR3 is 17 residues long. DNA for the CDR3: TGCGCCAGCAGCTTGGCGGGGTGGGCAAACGTCCGCAATGAGCAGTTCTTC. Amino acids: CASSLAGWANVRNEQFF.